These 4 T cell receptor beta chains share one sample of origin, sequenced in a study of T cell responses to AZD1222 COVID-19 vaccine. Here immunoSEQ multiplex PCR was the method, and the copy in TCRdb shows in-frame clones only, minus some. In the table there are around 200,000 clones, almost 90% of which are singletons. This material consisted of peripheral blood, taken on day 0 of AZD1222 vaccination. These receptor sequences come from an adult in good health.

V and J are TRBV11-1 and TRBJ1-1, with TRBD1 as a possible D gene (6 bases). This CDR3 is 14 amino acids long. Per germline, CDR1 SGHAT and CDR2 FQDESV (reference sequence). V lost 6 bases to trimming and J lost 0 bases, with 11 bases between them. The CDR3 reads CASSQGFMNTEAFF. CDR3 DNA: TGTGCCAGCAGTCAGGGGTTCATGAACACTGAAGCTTTCTTT.

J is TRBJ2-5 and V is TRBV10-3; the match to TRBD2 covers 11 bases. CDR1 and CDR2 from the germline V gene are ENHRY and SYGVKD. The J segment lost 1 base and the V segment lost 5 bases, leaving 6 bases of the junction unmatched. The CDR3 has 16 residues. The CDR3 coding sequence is TGTGCCATCAGTAACGACGGGACTAGCGGCCAAGAGACCCAGTACTTC. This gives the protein CAISNDGTSGQETQYF.

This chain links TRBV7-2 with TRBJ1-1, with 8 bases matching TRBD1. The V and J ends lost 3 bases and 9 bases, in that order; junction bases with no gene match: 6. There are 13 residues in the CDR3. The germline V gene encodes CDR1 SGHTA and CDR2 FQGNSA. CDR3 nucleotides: TGTGCCAGCAGCTTGGACAGGGCGGGGCAAGCTTTCTTT. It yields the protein CASSLDRAGQAFF.

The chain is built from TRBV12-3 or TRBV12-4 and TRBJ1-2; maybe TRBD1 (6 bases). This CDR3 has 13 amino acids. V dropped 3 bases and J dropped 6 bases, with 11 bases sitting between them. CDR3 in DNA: TGTGCCAGCAGTTTTAGGACAGAAGATGGCTACACCTTC. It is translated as CASSFRTEDGYTF.